The 30 T cell receptor beta chains listed next were all sequenced from one sample in a study of T cells after yellow fever vaccination. TCRdb re-called the 5' RACE reads through MiXCR, storing one row per CDR3 protein. The profile covers approximately 610,000 distinct CDR3 sequences, with about a sixth appearing a single time and around a sixth taken by the ten largest. The specimen comprised PBMCs, sampled about 5 days after the first yellow fever vaccination. The origin of the receptors is a man younger than 30 who received the YFV17D yellow fever vaccine.

This clonotype was detected once. This chain uses TRBV7-3 with TRBJ2-1, with 13 bases lining up with TRBD2. The germline CDR1 and CDR2 sequences are SGHTA and FQGTGA. Losses at the gene ends were 5 bases for V and 4 bases for J; bases not matched to a gene: 8. The CDR3 has 17 residues. Written as DNA, the CDR3 is TGTGCCAGCAGCAATTACGGGACTAGCGGGGCATACAATGAGCAGTTCTTC. This gives the protein CASSNYGTSGAYNEQFF.

This CDR3 reads CASSFRGGSSYNEQFF. CDR3 coding DNA: TGTGCCAGCAGCTTCCGGGGGGGGAGCTCCTACAATGAGCAGTTCTTC. The V call is TRBV7-6, the J call TRBJ2-1; TRBD2 matches 8 bases. After removal of 3 bases from V and 0 bases from J, the junction contained 4 bases not matched to a gene. CDR1 is SGHVS and CDR2 is FNYEAQ in the germline V gene. This CDR3 has 16 residues.

This clonotype was picked up a small number of times. V and J are TRBV7-2 and TRBJ2-1; a possible D gene is TRBD2 (6 bases). From germline, CDR1 is SGHTA and CDR2 FQGNSA. The CDR3 is 15 residues long. Trimming removed 1 base from V and 7 bases from J, with 14 bases in between. The DNA for the CDR3 is TGTGCCAGCAGCTTAGAGGGACTGGGGTGGAATGAGCAGTTCTTC. Amino acid sequence: CASSLEGLGWNEQFF. The full variable domain, rest sourced from reference TRBV7-2 and TRBJ2-1, is GAGVSQSPSNKVTEKGKDVELRCDPISGHTALYWYRQSLGQGLEFLIYFQGNSAPDKSGLPSDRFSAERTGGSVSTLTIQRTQQEDSAVYLCASSLEGLGWNEQFFGPGTRLTVL.

The chain joins TRBV20-1 to TRBJ2-5; D gene unclear. V lost 7 bases and J lost 6, with 9 bases in between. Germline lookup yields CDR1 DFQATT and CDR2 SNEGSKA (reference sequence). The CDR3 is 10 amino acids. This CDR3 reads CSVPLQTQYF. In DNA, the CDR3 is TGCAGTGTCCCCCTCCAGACCCAGTACTTC.

This clonotype came up a few times. J is TRBJ2-1 and V is TRBV6-1, with 7 bases identical to TRBD2. Trimming removed 8 bases from V and 9 bases from J; junction bases left unmatched: 19. Looked up from germline, CDR1 is MNHNS and CDR2 is SASEGT. The CDR3 loop spans 16 amino acids. CDR3 protein: CASWDLGRTSLPEQFF. The CDR3 DNA is TGTGCCAGCTGGGACCTTGGGAGGACTAGTCTACCTGAGCAGTTCTTC.

This clonotype has a handful of counts. V and J are TRBV5-1 and TRBJ2-7, with 8 positions matching TRBD1. Losses at the gene ends were 1 base for V and 2 bases for J; bases not matched to a gene: 11. The germline V gene has CDR1 SGHRS and CDR2 YFSETQ. CDR3 size: 17 residues. Written as DNA, the CDR3 is TGCGCCAGCAGCTTGACCGGACAGGGAACGATACCCTACGAGCAGTACTTC. Translated: CASSLTGQGTIPYEQYF.

This clonotype has just a few counts. The rearrangement links TRBV9 to TRBJ1-2, with a possible D match to TRBD1 (5 bases). The CDR3 consists of 14 residues. Germline values: CDR1 SGDLS, CDR2 YYNGEE. The V end lost 0 bases, the J end lost 6 bases, and 12 bases lay between the germline ends. CDR3 coding DNA: TGTGCCAGCAGCGTAGAGATGGCGGGGGATGGCTACACCTTC. The encoded protein is CASSVEMAGDGYTF.

This clonotype was detected only a few times. The V call is TRBV5-6, the J call TRBJ1-1, with 8 bases identical to TRBD1. This CDR3 is 16 amino acids long. Germline CDR1 is SGHDT and CDR2 is YYEEEE. J lost 0 bases, V lost 4 bases, and 8 bases had no gene match. In nucleotides, the CDR3 is TGTGCCAGCAGCCGAAACAGGGGGATTATGAACACTGAAGCTTTCTTT. This sequence encodes CASSRNRGIMNTEAFF.

In this sample, this clonotype turned up many times. The CDR3, as DNA: TGCGCCAGCAGCCTGCCCGGGGCCAACGTCCTGACTTTC. Translated, it gives CASSLPGANVLTF. The chain uses TRBV5-1 and TRBJ2-6; no clear D. CDR3 length equals 13 residues. Trimming pared 4 bases from V and 4 bases from J, leaving 6 bases between. CDR1 is SGHRS and CDR2 is YFSETQ in the germline V gene.

The J gene is TRBJ2-6, the V gene TRBV7-2, with a possible D match to TRBD2 (5 bases). The CDR3 has 16 residues. V was cut by 0 bases and J by 4 bases, with 10 bases left in between. CDR1 and CDR2 (germline): SGHTA, FQGNSA. The CDR3 is CASSLARVTGANVLTF. CDR3 nucleotide sequence: TGTGCCAGCAGCTTAGCGAGGGTGACCGGGGCCAACGTCCTGACTTTC.

This clonotype was picked up a small number of times. This chain connects TRBV12-3 or TRBV12-4 to TRBJ2-5; 9 positions agree with TRBD2. CDR3 length: 15 residues. The V gene end was trimmed by 3 bases and the J gene end by 3 bases; junction bases not matched to a gene: 5. CDR3 in DNA: TGTGCCAGCAGTTTGGGGCGGGGGGGAAAAGAGACCCAGTACTTC. Amino acid sequence: CASSLGRGGKETQYF.

This chain links TRBV5-5 with TRBJ2-7, with D perhaps being TRBD1 or TRBD2 (5 bases each). The CDR3 covers 16 residues. V lost 4 bases and J 0 bases, leaving 17 bases between the germline ends. The germline V gene encodes CDR1 SGHKS and CDR2 YYEKEE (reference sequence). CDR3 loop: CASSRWGPASSYEQYV. For the CDR3, the DNA is TGTGCCAGCAGCCGGTGGGGACCGGCGAGCTCCTACGAGCAGTACGTC.

This clonotype showed up many times. The rearrangement links TRBV14 to TRBJ1-6; a weak D match, TRBD1 (5 bases). V was clipped by 3 bases and J by 8 bases, with 5 bases between them. Looked up from germline, CDR1 is SGHDN and CDR2 is FVKESK. There are 12 residues in the CDR3. This chain's CDR3 is CASSQGDSPLHF. CDR3 nucleotides: TGTGCCAGCAGCCAGGGGGATTCACCCCTCCACTTT.

This chain's CDR3 is CASSPGFGEQYF. DNA for the CDR3: TGTGCCAGCTCACCAGGGTTCGGCGAGCAGTACTTC. The V and J genes are TRBV18 and TRBJ2-7; D gene uncertain. The germline gives CDR1 KGHSH, CDR2 LQKENI. V shed 2 bases and J shed 6 bases, with 8 bases lying between them. This CDR3 contains 12 residues. Full variable domain (remainder filled in from reference TRBV18 and TRBJ2-7): NAGVMQNPRHLVRRRGQEARLRCSPMKGHSHVYWYRQLPEEGLKFMVYLQKENIIDESGMPKERFSAEFPKEGPSILRIQQVVRGDSAAYFCASSPGFGEQYFGPGTRLTVT.

In its sample, this clonotype was seen a few times. The rearrangement uses TRBV28 and TRBJ1-5; maybe TRBD1 (6 bases). Looked up from germline, CDR1 is MDHEN and CDR2 is SYDVKM. The CDR3 spans 14 residues. With 2 bases removed from V and 6 bases from J, the gap between germline ends came to 11 bases. CDR3 residues: CASSLRTEGQPQHF. The CDR3 nucleotides read TGTGCCAGCAGTTTACGGACAGAGGGTCAGCCCCAGCATTTT.

This clonotype has a handful of counts. This chain joins TRBV7-3 and TRBJ2-5; no clear D gene. The CDR3 runs 12 residues. Trimming left V 2 bases short and J 3 bases short, with 4 bases between. Germline CDR1 is SGHTA and CDR2 is FQGTGA. CDR3 DNA sequence: TGTGCCAGCAGCTTAGATAAAGAGACCCAGTACTTC. Translated, it gives CASSLDKETQYF.

This clonotype was seen only a few times. The chain carries TRBV6-2 or TRBV6-3 and TRBJ2-2; D is unclear. The germline gives CDR1 MNHEY, CDR2 SVGEGT. V shed 4 bases and J shed 4 bases, with 7 bases lying between them. The CDR3 runs 13 residues. CDR3 sequence: CASSFTSTGELFF. CDR3 coding DNA: TGTGCCAGCAGTTTCACGAGCACCGGGGAGCTGTTTTTT.

Only a few counts were recorded for this clonotype. The V and J genes are TRBV6-2 or TRBV6-3 and TRBJ1-2; perhaps TRBD1 as D (6 bases). This CDR3 region has 13 residues. Germline CDR1 and CDR2: MNHEY and SVGEGT. V was cut by 9 bases and J by 4 bases, with 15 bases left in between. CDR3 sequence: CASWTAFSYGYTF. Written as DNA, the CDR3 is TGTGCCAGTTGGACAGCCTTCAGCTATGGCTACACCTTC.

The genes are TRBV12-3 or TRBV12-4 and TRBJ1-1; D call uncertain. V dropped 6 bases and J dropped 2 bases, with 10 bases sitting between them. The CDR3 contains 13 residues. Written as DNA, the CDR3 is TGTGCCAGCAGAAGGGTCAGAAACACTGAAGCTTTCTTT. This codes for CASRRVRNTEAFF.

The chain joins TRBV2 to TRBJ2-3, with a tentative D call TRBD2 (6 bases). The CDR3 totals 14 residues. Germline CDR1 is SNHLY and CDR2 is FYNNEI. V shed 8 bases and J shed 0 bases, with 12 bases lying between them. In DNA form, the CDR3 reads TGTGCCAGCCGGCCGGGGGTAAGCACAGATACGCAGTATTTT. Translation: CASRPGVSTDTQYF.

The chain combines TRBV11-2 with TRBJ1-5, with TRBD1 matching 10 bases. Germline V gives CDR1 SGHAT, CDR2 FQNNGV. V dropped 2 bases and J dropped 0; count of bases not matched to a gene: 10. The CDR3 totals 19 residues. The CDR3 sequence is CASSLKGGTGADSNQPQHF. The CDR3 nucleotides are TGTGCCAGCAGCTTAAAGGGAGGGACAGGGGCAGATAGCAATCAGCCCCAGCATTTT. The variable domain in full, completed from reference TRBV11-2 and TRBJ1-5, reads EAGVAQSPRYKIIEKRQSVAFWCNPISGHATLYWYQQILGQGPKLLIQFQNNGVVDDSQLPKDRFSAERLKGVDSTLKIQPAKLEDSAVYLCASSLKGGTGADSNQPQHFGDGTRLSIL.

This clonotype was seen a handful of times. The V call is TRBV5-1, the J call TRBJ1-1; no firm D call. Germline V CDR1 and CDR2: SGHRS, YFSETQ. CDR3 length equals 13 residues. The V end was cut by 2 bases, the J end by 1 base, with 6 bases between. The CDR3 here is CASSFNRNTEAFF. The CDR3 DNA follows: TGCGCCAGCAGCTTTAACAGGAACACTGAAGCTTTCTTT.

The chain carries TRBV7-6 and TRBJ2-2; TRBD1 or TRBD2 may be the D gene (6 bases each). CDR1 is SGHVS and CDR2 is FNYEAQ in the germline V gene. Trimming pared 2 bases from V and 5 bases from J, leaving 9 bases between. This CDR3 is 14 amino acids long. The CDR3 is CASSLRGVTGELFF. DNA of the CDR3: TGTGCCAGCAGCTTAAGGGGGGTGACCGGGGAGCTGTTTTTT.

V and J are TRBV25-1 and TRBJ2-7; TRBD1 might be the D (5 bases). The CDR3 totals 13 residues. V shed 5 bases and J shed 6 bases, with 14 bases lying between them. Germline CDR1 MGHDK, CDR2 SYGVNS. The CDR3 DNA is TGTGCCAGCAGTCGGGCGACAGCTTTCGAGCAGTACTTC. It translates to CASSRATAFEQYF.

V is TRBV6-1 and J is TRBJ1-1, with D perhaps matching TRBD1 (6 bases). Trimming cost V 8 bases and J 7 bases, with 11 bases left between them. CDR3 length: 11 residues. Germline CDR1 reads MNHNS; CDR2 reads SASEGT. The CDR3 reads CASGDTYEAFF. DNA of the CDR3: TGTGCCAGCGGGGACACCTATGAAGCTTTCTTT.

This clonotype was counted a few times. The chain recombines TRBV6-1 with TRBJ1-2; D remains unclear. CDR3 length equals 9 residues. Trimming left V 10 bases short and J 5 bases short, with 5 bases between. Germline loops: CDR1 MNHNS, CDR2 SASEGT. CDR3 residues: CATQYGYTF. The CDR3 DNA is TGTGCCACCCAGTATGGCTACACCTTC.

The gene calls are TRBV7-9 and TRBJ2-7, with D possibly being TRBD1 or TRBD2 (5 bases each). The CDR3 covers 11 residues. CDR1 and CDR2 from the germline V gene are SEHNR and FQNEAQ (reference sequence). The V end lost 5 bases, the J end lost 6 bases, and 8 bases lay between the germline ends. As DNA, the CDR3 is TGTGCCAGCAGCCGGGACGGCGAGCAGTACTTC. Its translation is CASSRDGEQYF.

The rearrangement links TRBV9 to TRBJ2-2; TRBD1 might be the D (5 bases). The CDR3 loop spans 15 amino acids. The V gene's germline CDR1 is SGDLS and CDR2 YYNGEE. Trimming stripped 0 bases from V and 1 base from J, with 7 bases between. The CDR3 DNA reads TGTGCCAGCAGCGTAGTCGGACAGAACACCGGGGAGCTGTTTTTT. Translated, it gives CASSVVGQNTGELFF.

The genes are TRBV19 and TRBJ2-3, with D unclear. The CDR3 is 14 residues long. Trimming left V 5 bases short and J 0 bases short, with 9 bases between. Germline loops: CDR1 LNHDA, CDR2 SQIVND (reference sequence). The CDR3 here is CASSWSSSTDTQYF. The CDR3 nucleotides read TGTGCCAGTAGTTGGTCATCTAGCACAGATACGCAGTATTTT.

The chain couples TRBV6-5 to TRBJ2-1; 7 positions match TRBD1. The CDR3 is 15 residues long. Germline CDR1 MNHEY, CDR2 SVGAGI. The V segment lost 3 bases and the J segment 0 bases; nucleotides outside the gene matches: 2. The CDR3 region has the DNA TGTGCCAGCAGTTATCGGGACAGCTCCTACAATGAGCAGTTCTTC. Translated, it gives CASSYRDSSYNEQFF.